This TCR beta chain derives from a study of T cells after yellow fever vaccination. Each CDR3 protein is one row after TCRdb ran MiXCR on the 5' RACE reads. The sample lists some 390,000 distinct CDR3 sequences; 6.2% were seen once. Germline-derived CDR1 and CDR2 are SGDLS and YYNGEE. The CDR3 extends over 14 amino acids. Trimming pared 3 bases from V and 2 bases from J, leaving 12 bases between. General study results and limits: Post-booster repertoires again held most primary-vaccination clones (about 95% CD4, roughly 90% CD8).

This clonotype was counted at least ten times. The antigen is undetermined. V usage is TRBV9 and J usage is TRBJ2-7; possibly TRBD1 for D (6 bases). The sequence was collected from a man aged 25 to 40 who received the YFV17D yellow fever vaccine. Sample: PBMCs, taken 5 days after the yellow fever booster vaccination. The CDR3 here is CASSAMTGTYEQYF. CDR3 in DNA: TGTGCCAGCAGCGCCATGACAGGAACCTACGAGCAGTACTTC.